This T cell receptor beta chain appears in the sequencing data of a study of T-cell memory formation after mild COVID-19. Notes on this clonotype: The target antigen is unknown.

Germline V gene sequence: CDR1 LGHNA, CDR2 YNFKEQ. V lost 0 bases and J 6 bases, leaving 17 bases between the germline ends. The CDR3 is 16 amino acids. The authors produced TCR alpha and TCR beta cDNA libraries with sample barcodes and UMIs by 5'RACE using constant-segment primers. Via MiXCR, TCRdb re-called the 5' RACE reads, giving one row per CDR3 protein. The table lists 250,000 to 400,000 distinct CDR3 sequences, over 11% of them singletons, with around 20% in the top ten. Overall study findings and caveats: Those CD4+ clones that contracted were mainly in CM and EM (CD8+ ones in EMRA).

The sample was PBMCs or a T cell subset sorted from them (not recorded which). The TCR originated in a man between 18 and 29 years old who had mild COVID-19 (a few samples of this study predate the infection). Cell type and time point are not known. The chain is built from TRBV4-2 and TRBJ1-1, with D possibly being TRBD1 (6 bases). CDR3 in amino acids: CASSQDRGRGGSEAFF. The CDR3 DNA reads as TGTGCCAGCAGCCAAGACCGGGGCAGGGGAGGGTCTGAAGCTTTCTTT.